This is a list of T cell receptor beta chains from one sample in a study of T cells in Graves' hyperthyroidism and ophthalmopathy. Each CDR3 protein gets one entry after TCRdb re-called the multiplex PCR reads with MiXCR. The data show approximately 430,000 distinct CDR3 sequences, 15% to 19% seen once. Sequences were obtained from blood. All receptors derive from a woman aged 18-29 years with Graves' hyperthyroidism. CDR3s include the opening cysteine and the closing phenylalanine or tryptophan. The D gene is left open where the match is weak. For some rows the clone size is stated as once, few or many, or as a class when expanded; others skip it.

>many|TRBV6-1|TRBJ2-2|NA
CASSLLTGGTGELFF
TGTGCCAGCAGTCTGCTGACAGGAGGCACCGGGGAGCTGTTTTTT
>NA|TRBV7-3|TRBJ2-1|NA
CASSLSAPLYNEQFF
TGTGCCAGCAGCTTGAGCGCTCCCCTCTACAATGAGCAGTTCTTC
>many|TRBV28|TRBJ2-5|TRBD2
CASSWASGRAVETQYF
TGTGCCAGCAGTTGGGCTAGCGGGAGGGCCGTAGAGACCCAGTACTTC
>NA|TRBV5-1|TRBJ2-1|TRBD2
CASSLRTSGRGNEQFF
TGCGCCAGCAGCCTAAGGACTAGCGGGAGAGGTAATGAGCAGTTCTTC
>many|TRBV5-1|TRBJ1-5|TRBD1
CASSLVTGPNQPQHF
TGCGCCAGCAGCTTGGTGACAGGGCCGAATCAGCCCCAGCATTTT
>NA|TRBV24-1|TRBJ2-2|NA
CATSDFGNSITGELFF
TGTGCCACCAGTGATTTTGGAAACAGTATCACCGGGGAGCTGTTTTTT
>many|TRBV6-1|TRBJ1-2|NA
CASSPGTSGGYTF
TGTGCCAGCAGTCCAGGGACCTCAGGAGGCTACACCTTC
>many|TRBV5-1|TRBJ2-2|TRBD2
CASSPASGRAGELFF
TGCGCCAGCAGCCCAGCTAGCGGGAGGGCCGGGGAGCTGTTTTTT
>many|TRBV5-1|TRBJ2-1|TRBD1
CASSTAGTGVNEQFF
TGCGCCAGCAGCACCGCCGGGACAGGGGTCAATGAGCAGTTCTTC
>many|TRBV2|TRBJ1-1|NA
CASSEVQGGFGTEAFF
TGTGCCAGCAGTGAGGTCCAGGGTGGATTCGGGACTGAAGCTTTCTTT
>many|TRBV5-1|TRBJ2-1|NA
CASSPQPTGVVYNEQFF
TGCGCCAGCAGCCCCCAGCCGACAGGTGTAGTCTACAATGAGCAGTTCTTC
>few|TRBV11-2|TRBJ2-7|NA
CASSLREPEQYF
TGTGCCAGCAGCTTAAGGGAACCGGAGCAGTACTTC
>NA|TRBV3-1|TRBJ2-3|NA
CASSQFTTATDTQYF
TGTGCCAGCAGCCAATTCACTACTGCCACAGATACGCAGTATTTT
>many|TRBV2|TRBJ1-1|NA
CASQCTNTEAFF
TGTGCCAGCCAGTGCACGAACACTGAAGCTTTCTTT
>many|TRBV7-9|TRBJ2-3|TRBD2
CASSSTLRREGGMADTQYF
TGTGCCAGCAGCTCCACCCTTAGGCGGGAGGGAGGTATGGCAGATACGCAGTATTTT
>NA|TRBV10-3|TRBJ2-3|NA
CAISGQVTDTQYF
TGTGCCATCAGTGGTCAGGTCACAGATACGCAGTATTTT
>few|TRBV6-1|TRBJ1-5|NA
CASSEWGQPQHF
TGTGCCAGCAGTGAATGGGGTCAGCCCCAGCATTTT
>many|TRBV27|TRBJ2-1|TRBD1
CASSLDRGNEQFF
TGTGCCAGCAGTTTAGACAGGGGTAATGAGCAGTTCTTC
>NA|TRBV7-6|TRBJ1-1|TRBD1
CASSRDRATEAFF
TGTGCCAGCAGCAGAGACAGGGCTACTGAAGCTTTCTTT
>NA|TRBV6-1|TRBJ2-3|TRBD2
CASQGLAGGLTTSTDTQYF
TGTGCCAGCCAAGGACTAGCGGGGGGGCTCACGACTAGCACAGATACGCAGTATTTT
>NA|TRBV19|TRBJ1-1|NA
CATREWGLQEAFF
TGTGCCACCCGAGAATGGGGCTTGCAGGAAGCTTTCTTT
>NA|TRBV6-1|TRBJ2-1|NA
CASSEAGDYNEQFF
TGTGCCAGCAGTGAAGCGGGGGACTACAATGAGCAGTTCTTC
>many|TRBV20-1|TRBJ1-5|NA
CSARDRTVNQPQHF
TGCAGTGCTAGAGATCGGACCGTCAATCAGCCCCAGCATTTT
>few|TRBV7-6|TRBJ1-2|NA
CASSGRRDGYTF
TGTGCCAGCAGCGGACGACGGGATGGCTACACCTTC
>few|TRBV4-1|TRBJ1-5|TRBD1
CASSQNRDRGFDQPQHF
TGCGCCAGCAGCCAGAACCGGGACAGGGGGTTCGATCAGCCCCAGCATTTT
>few|TRBV7-7|TRBJ2-6|NA
CASSLEVAGFDRSGANVLTF
TGTGCTAGCAGCTTAGAGGTTGCGGGGTTCGATCGGTCTGGGGCCAACGTCCTGACTTTC
>NA|TRBV5-4|TRBJ2-3|NA
CASSQVTKPSLDTQYF
TGTGCCAGCAGCCAAGTAACCAAACCCAGTCTAGATACGCAGTATTTT
>many|TRBV7-8|TRBJ2-2|NA
CASSLISFGSSTGELFF
TGTGCCAGCAGCTTAATATCCTTTGGGTCTTCCACCGGGGAGCTGTTTTTT
>many|TRBV20-1|TRBJ2-4|TRBD2
CSAYSSGRSKNIQYF
TGCAGTGCATACTCTAGCGGGAGGTCCAAAAACATTCAGTACTTC
>many|TRBV6-5|TRBJ1-1|NA
CASSYSNTDRREAFF
TGTGCCAGCAGTTACTCGAACACAGACCGTCGTGAAGCTTTCTTT
>NA|TRBV12-3/TRBV12-4|TRBJ2-1|TRBD2
CASRRTSGGAYEQFF
TGTGCCAGCAGGAGAACTAGCGGGGGGGCATATGAGCAGTTCTTC
>many|TRBV20-1|TRBJ1-5|NA
CSARQTGIGQPQHF
TGCAGTGCTAGGCAAACAGGGATAGGTCAGCCCCAGCATTTT
>few|TRBV14|TRBJ2-7|NA
CASSQEGLASYEQYF
TGTGCCAGCAGCCAAGAAGGTCTAGCGAGCTACGAGCAGTACTTC
>many|TRBV24-1|TRBJ2-5|TRBD1
CATSGAPRGQAQETQYF
TGTGCCACCAGTGGGGCCCCCCGAGGACAGGCTCAAGAGACCCAGTACTTC
>many|TRBV20-1|TRBJ1-5|TRBD1
CSASKGQGAIGNQPQHF
TGCAGTGCTAGCAAGGGACAGGGGGCAATTGGCAATCAGCCCCAGCATTTT
>many|TRBV18|TRBJ1-2|NA
CASSPSTGNYGYTF
TGTGCCAGCAGCCCCTCGACAGGCAACTATGGCTACACCTTC
>many|TRBV28|TRBJ2-5|TRBD2
CASRRTSAETQYF
TGTGCCAGCAGACGTACTAGCGCGGAGACCCAGTACTTC
>many|TRBV27|TRBJ2-5|TRBD2
CASSPGVAGRGSRETQYF
TGTGCCAGCAGTCCCGGGGTAGCGGGGAGGGGGTCCAGAGAGACCCAGTACTTC
>NA|TRBV6-1|TRBJ1-5|NA
CASSEGSVSPSNQPQHF
TGTGCCAGCAGTGAGGGTAGTGTATCACCCAGCAATCAGCCCCAGCATTTT
>few|TRBV10-2|TRBJ2-5|NA
CASSFGPQAPETQYF
TGCGCCAGCAGCTTCGGGCCCCAGGCCCCAGAGACCCAGTACTTC
>NA|TRBV10-3|TRBJ2-1|NA
CAISAMDWKNNEQLF
TGTGCCATCAGTGCGATGGACTGGAAAAACAATGAGCAGCTCTTC
>NA|TRBV4-3|TRBJ1-2|NA
CASSQEAGHVYGYTF
TGCGCCAGCAGCCAAGAAGCCGGACATGTCTATGGCTACACCTTC
>NA|TRBV7-9|TRBJ2-5|TRBD2
CASSLTSGGPETQYF
TGTGCCAGCAGTTTGACTAGCGGGGGCCCAGAGACCCAGTACTTC
>NA|TRBV6-1|TRBJ2-7|TRBD1
CASSEATGTVAYEQYF
TGTGCCAGCAGTGAGGCAACCGGGACAGTTGCCTACGAGCAGTACTTC
>many|TRBV20-1|TRBJ2-7|NA
CSGTGPTFEQYF
TGCAGCGGAACCGGGCCTACGTTCGAGCAGTACTTC
>few|TRBV5-1|TRBJ1-2|NA
CASGQGIGYGYTF
TGCGCCAGTGGTCAGGGGATCGGGTATGGCTACACCTTC
>many|TRBV24-1|TRBJ2-3|TRBD1
CATSTTGGTDTQYF
TGTGCCACCAGTACAACAGGGGGCACAGATACGCAGTATTTT
>NA|TRBV5-8|TRBJ2-5|NA
CASSPDTKRTFQETQYF
TGTGCCAGCAGCCCCGATACCAAGCGGACCTTCCAAGAGACCCAGTACTTC
>few|TRBV20-1|TRBJ1-2|NA
CSASIGKNYGYTF
TGCAGTGCTAGCATAGGGAAGAACTATGGCTACACCTTC
>many|TRBV18|TRBJ1-2|NA
CASSPGKAGYTF
TGTGCCAGCTCACCCGGGAAGGCTGGCTACACCTTC
>NA|TRBV7-2|TRBJ2-5|TRBD2
CASSRRGLAGVQETQYF
TGTGCCAGCAGCCGTCGAGGACTAGCGGGGGTACAAGAGACCCAGTACTTC
>few|TRBV12-3/TRBV12-4|TRBJ1-1|NA
CASSYGGSTAFF
TGTGCCAGCAGTTACGGCGGCTCGACCGCTTTCTTT
>few|TRBV24-1|TRBJ1-5|TRBD1
CATSDTRTGGEPQHF
TGTGCCACCAGTGATACCCGGACAGGGGGAGAGCCCCAGCATTTT
>NA|TRBV5-1|TRBJ2-5|NA
CASSFRSGGSQETQYF
TGCGCCAGCAGCTTCAGGTCTGGGGGGAGTCAAGAGACCCAGTACTTC